This TCR beta chain came from a study of blood T cells in healthy people across ages. Overall study results and limits: Naive T cell percentage strongly correlated with TCR beta diversity.

The table lists this clonotype with a few counts. The target antigen is unknown. A second PCR, run for about 7 to 11 cycles, used a sample-barcoded 5' primer plus a J-beta primer mix. TCRdb ran MiXCR on the 5' RACE reads and lists one entry per CDR3 protein. The table shows around 1.5 million distinct CDR3 sequences, with almost 35% occurring only once. Unmatched junction bases numbered 5, after V lost 3 bases and J lost 3 bases. Per the germline V gene, CDR1 is MGHRA and CDR2 is YSYEKL. This CDR3 has 15 residues. The TCR was taken from a woman in her twenties or thirties in good health. The sample was blood. The chain carries TRBV4-1 and TRBJ2-7; TRBD1 matches 10 bases. The CDR3 nucleotides are TGCGCCAGCAGCCATTCCGGGACAGGGGACTACGAGCAGTACTTC. Protein product: CASSHSGTGDYEQYF.